The clone carrying this TCR beta chain was counted ten times or more. Its antigen is undetermined. They built TCR cDNA with 5'RACE template switching, a step that put in a universal primer site and UMIs. From the 5' RACE reads, TCRdb called clonotypes with MiXCR, one entry per CDR3 protein. The sample carries roughly 330,000 distinct CDR3 sequences, approximately 7% recorded once. With 5 bases clipped from V and 9 bases from J, the junction kept 5 bases outside the gene matches. The CDR3 is made up of 15 amino acids. The data were taken from a study of T cells after yellow fever vaccination. About the research overall: Preparation used SMART-Seq v4 Ultra Low Input for the low-cell-number fractions.

Study observations and caveats: Reappearance after the booster was seen for most primary-vaccination clones, at 96% CD4 and less than 90% CD8. Clonotypes shared by both compartments, CD4 and CD8, made up a small share.

This sequence originates from a young man who received the YFV17D yellow fever vaccine. V usage is TRBV12-3 or TRBV12-4 and J usage is TRBJ2-1; 15 bases are shared with TRBD2. The sample consisted of PBMCs, taken more than 40 days after the first yellow fever vaccination. CDR3 loop: CASSPGTSGGSEQFF. The CDR3 region has the DNA TGTGCCAGCAGTCCGGGGACTAGCGGGGGGAGTGAGCAGTTCTTC.